This T cell receptor beta chain was identified during a study of blood T cell repertoires in COVID-19. The CDR3 covers 11 residues. V was trimmed by 9 bases and J by 8 bases, leaving 10 bases between them. The germline V gene encodes CDR1 MNHEY and CDR2 SVGAGI. The authors' processing: Nucleated cell number was recorded as an estimate derived from reference gene primer amplification. Here immunoSEQ multiplex PCR was the method, and the copy in TCRdb shows in-frame clones only, minus some. The DNA gave D and trimming, while V, J and clone size come from that table. The profile covers approximately 290,000 clones, with about 86% appearing a single time and around a sixth taken by the ten largest.

Specimen: peripheral blood. The chain couples TRBV6-5 to TRBJ2-2, with D hard to call. This receptor was identified in a person aged 70 to 85 with COVID-19, enrolled during active disease. CDR3 bases: TGTGCCAGTGCTGGGCCGGGGGAGCTGTTTTTT. Translating gives CASAGPGELFF.